This T cell receptor beta chain was sequenced in a study of T cells after yellow fever vaccination. Overall study findings and caveats: There was a possibility that FACS-sorted repertoires contained abundant clonotypes contaminating from the bulk population. Of the clonotypes, a small share occurred in both CD4 and CD8 compartments.

Per germline, CDR1 SGHVS and CDR2 FNYEAQ. CDR3 length: 18 residues. V shed 2 bases and J shed 0 bases, with 17 bases lying between them. This clonotype was picked up many times. The target antigen is unknown. A 5'RACE template-switching step, the method used to make TCR cDNA, added a universal primer site and UMIs. MiXCR, run by TCRdb on the 5' RACE reads, gives a single entry per CDR3 protein. This sample carries around 330,000 distinct CDR3 sequences, around 4% of them seen once, and the ten largest clones take around 24%. The receptor comes from a young man who received the YFV17D yellow fever vaccine. The sequencing used PBMCs, collected on the day of the yellow fever booster vaccination. This chain links TRBV7-6 with TRBJ2-1, with D perhaps TRBD1 (6 bases). The CDR3 coding sequence is TGTGCCAGCAGCTTAAGGGTGACAGGTTGGGGCTCCTACAATGAGCAGTTCTTC. Protein: CASSLRVTGWGSYNEQFF. The variable domain in full, completed from reference TRBV7-6 and TRBJ2-1, reads GAGVSQSPRYKVTKRGQDVALRCDPISGHVSLYWYRQALGQGPEFLTYFNYEAQQDKSGLPNDRFSAERPEGSISTLTIQRTEQRDSAMYRCASSLRVTGWGSYNEQFFGPGTRLTVL.